The clone carrying this TCR beta chain is medium-sized within its sample. The data originate from a study of metastatic and nonmetastatic thyroid tumors. CDR3 size: 16 residues. Germline loops: CDR1 KGHSH, CDR2 LQKENI. V lost 3 bases, J lost 0 bases, and 6 bases stayed unmatched. Nobody among the patients had been given any treatment before thyroid surgery. Using MiXCR, TCRdb reanalyzed the PCR reads. Of under 5,500 clones in the sample, under 30% were seen once. Input material: adjacent normal tissue. The clonotype was recovered from a female donor with papillary thyroid cancer or a benign thyroid nodule (not recorded which). Some clones in this sample may be carry-over from other donors' samples. The V and J genes are TRBV18 and TRBJ2-3, with 7 bases matching TRBD2. CDR3 sequence: CASSPLLSGSTDTQYF. CDR3 bases: TGTGCCAGCTCACCTCTCCTTAGCGGGAGCACAGATACGCAGTATTTT.